This T cell receptor (beta chain) was observed in a study of shared clonotypes between healthy human individuals. Some clones are missing from TCRdb's copy, which holds only in-frame ones; the method was immunoSEQ multiplex PCR. The table lists about 1.5 million clones, 95% to 99% of them singletons. Concerning this clone itself: The DNA is omitted, as the CDR3 cannot be located on it reliably, and the CDR3 follows TCRdb's listing.

This clonotype was obtained from a man aged 30-40 years in good health. Sequencing input: naive CD4+ T cells sorted from blood. Described subset: CD45RA+ positively selected.

CDR3 protein: CASSKVGQGAFYGYTF. The chain recombines TRBV21-1 with TRBJ1-2; whether TRBD1, the table's D call, matches the DNA was not checked. TRBV21-1 represents a pseudogene. The CDR3 numbers 16 amino acids, ends counted.